The 17 T cell receptor beta chains in this list originate from one sample, sequenced in a study of Ad26.COV2.S vaccination and SARS-CoV-2 variants listed by TCRdb under 2021. The library was prepared using the immunoSEQ multiplex PCR assay. TCRdb stores this immuneACCESS table with in-frame sequences only. Part of the clones is absent; in the studies checked, under half of the shortfall reflects unresolved V genes, and no reason is known for the rest. The table for this sample lists 350,000 to 500,000 clones; roughly 90% of them were counted only once. The top ten hold 3.6% of the sample. The treatment or condition tag for this specimen amounts to: some 20 received Ad26.COV2.S at low or high dose, single or two shots; five or six received placebo; per-sample allocation not given. For vaccine and placebo recipients, repertoires were sequenced using samples collected on day 63 after the first injection.

Sequenced material: peripheral blood, taken in a trial of Ad26.COV2.S vaccine versus placebo. The source is a person between 18 and 65 years old who received the Ad26.COV2.S COVID-19 vaccine or a placebo.

The chain has TRBV9 and TRBJ2-4; 8 bases align to TRBD1. Per the germline V gene, CDR1 is SGDLS and CDR2 is YYNGEE. The CDR3 loop spans 14 amino acids. After removal of 1 base from V and 7 bases from J, the junction contained 4 bases not matched to a gene. CDR3 amino acids: CASSVQGAGNIQYF. CDR3 sequence (DNA): TGTGCCAGCAGCGTACAGGGGGCGGGGAACATTCAGTACTTC.

The CDR3 region is CASTNNREKNEKLFF. For the CDR3, the DNA is TGTGCCAGCACCAATAACCGGGAGAAGAATGAAAAACTGTTTTTT. The V and J genes are TRBV21-1 and TRBJ1-4. TRBV21-1 is reported as a pseudogene. CDR3 length equals 15 residues.

V and J are TRBV27 and TRBJ2-1; 8 positions match TRBD2. The CDR3 sequence is 17 residues long. Germline V lookup: CDR1 MNHEY, CDR2 SMNVEV (reference sequence). Unmatched junction bases numbered 11, after V lost 6 bases and J lost 1 base. CDR3 coding DNA: TGTGCCAGCAGCGTCCGCGGTCTAGCGGGTTCCTACAATGAGCAGTTCTTC. The encoded protein is CASSVRGLAGSYNEQFF.

CDR3 bases: TGTGCCAGCAGTCCTACAGGTGACTATGGCTACACCTTC. It encodes CASSPTGDYGYTF. The chain employs TRBV28 and TRBJ1-2; weak D call: TRBD1 (5 bases). The germline V gene encodes CDR1 MDHEN and CDR2 SYDVKM. This CDR3 has 13 residues. The V end lost 5 bases, the J end lost 3 bases, and 10 bases lay between the germline ends.

The CDR3 loop reads CASSLSIGGEETQYF. DNA of the CDR3: TGTGCCAGCAGTTTATCGATTGGGGGGGAAGAGACCCAGTACTTC. V is TRBV27 and J is TRBJ2-5; 7 nucleotides align to TRBD2. The V gene end was trimmed by 0 bases and the J gene end by 3 bases; junction bases not matched to a gene: 4. This CDR3 has 15 residues. Germline values: CDR1 MNHEY, CDR2 SMNVEV (reference sequence).

This clone was recorded once. The chain links TRBV27 to TRBJ1-2; no clear D. Trimming left V 0 bases short and J 0 bases short, with 14 bases between. This CDR3 is 17 amino acids long. Germline V gene sequence: CDR1 MNHEY, CDR2 SMNVEV (reference sequence). As DNA, the CDR3 is TGTGCCAGCAGTTTATCGGGATGGGATGGAACTAACTATGGCTACACCTTC. Its translation is CASSLSGWDGTNYGYTF.

The chain combines TRBV6-5 with TRBJ1-2; D is possibly TRBD1 (5 bases). CDR3 length equals 12 residues. Germline V lookup: CDR1 MNHEY, CDR2 SVGAGI. V lost 2 bases and J lost 8, with 9 bases in between. This CDR3 is CASSYQGGGYTF. The DNA of the CDR3 is TGTGCCAGCAGTTACCAGGGCGGAGGCTACACCTTC.

Note on this clone: The sample carries other DNA sequences with the same CDR3. This chain links TRBV6-5 with TRBJ1-3; D uncertain. The CDR3 extends over 14 amino acids. V lost 6 bases, J lost 3 bases, and 12 bases lay in between. Per germline, CDR1 MNHEY and CDR2 SVGAGI. DNA for the CDR3: TGTGCCAGCAGCCTACAAGGAGTTGGAAACACCATATATTTT. Translated, it gives CASSLQGVGNTIYF.

The chain combines TRBV5-6 with TRBJ2-3; 7 positions agree with TRBD2. The CDR3 totals 16 residues. CDR1 SGHDT and CDR2 YYEEEE come from the germline V gene. V gave up 1 base and J gave up 2 bases; unmatched junction bases: 7. The CDR3 sequence is CASSLFSGGYTDTQYF. CDR3 nucleotides: TGTGCCAGCAGCTTGTTTTCGGGGGGATACACAGATACGCAGTATTTT.

The V call is TRBV30, the J call TRBJ2-2; D is possibly TRBD1 (5 bases). V was trimmed by 8 bases and J by 3 bases, leaving 28 bases between them. Germline CDR1 and CDR2: GTSNPN and SVGIG (reference sequence). The CDR3 is 18 amino acids. The CDR3: CAGLARKPEIRDTGELFF. CDR3 DNA sequence: TGTGCCGGTCTCGCTCGAAAGCCTGAGATCAGGGACACCGGGGAGCTGTTTTTT.

On this clone: Other nucleotide sequences from this sample produce the same CDR3. This chain joins TRBV5-1 and TRBJ2-7; 10 bases agree with TRBD2. Trimming took 4 bases from V and 3 from J; bases not matched to a gene: 7. Germline V gene sequence: CDR1 SGHRS, CDR2 YFSETQ. The CDR3 has 15 amino acids. DNA for the CDR3: TGCGCCAGCAGCACAAGCGGGGGGGCCGGCTACGAGCAGTACTTC. The encoded protein is CASSTSGGAGYEQYF.

The chain carries TRBV7-9 and TRBJ2-5; D might be TRBD2 (6 bases). The germline gives CDR1 SEHNR, CDR2 FQNEAQ (reference sequence). The CDR3 has 15 amino acids. Trimming pared 1 base from V and 0 bases from J, leaving 9 bases between. The CDR3 here is CASSLGDLNQETQYF. CDR3 coding DNA: TGTGCCAGCAGCTTAGGGGACTTAAACCAAGAGACCCAGTACTTC. Full variable domain (rest looked up from reference TRBV7-9 and TRBJ2-5): DTGVSQNPRHKITKRGQNVTFRCDPISEHNRLYWYRQTLGQGPEFLTYFQNEAQLEKSRLLSDRFSAERPKGSFSTLEIQRTEQGDSAMYLCASSLGDLNQETQYFGPGTRLLVL.

Only one count was recorded for this clone. The chain is built from TRBV5-1 and TRBJ2-2; D is perhaps TRBD2 (5 bases). Trimming took 7 bases from V and 1 from J, leaving 17 bases between them. The CDR3 runs 16 residues. CDR1 is SGHRS and CDR2 is YFSETQ in the germline V gene. CDR3 in DNA: TGCGCCAGCCAAGAAGGGAGCTTACTGAACACCGGGGAGCTGTTTTTT. This codes for CASQEGSLLNTGELFF.

The J gene is TRBJ1-1, the V gene TRBV29-1; a weak D match, TRBD1 (6 bases). The CDR3 contains 11 residues. Germline CDR1 and CDR2: SQVTM and ANQGSEA. Trimming left V 5 bases short and J 11 bases short, with 15 bases between. As DNA, the CDR3 is TGCAGCGTTACAACAGGGACAAGGGCTTTCTTT. Its protein product is CSVTTGTRAFF.

The chain is built from TRBV11-2 and TRBJ2-1; 7 positions match TRBD2. The CDR3 extends over 15 amino acids. Germline trimming cut 3 bases from V and 1 base from J; bases unmatched to any gene: 3. Per the germline V gene, CDR1 is SGHAT and CDR2 is FQNNGV. The CDR3: CASSLRGGSYNEQFF. The CDR3 DNA reads TGTGCCAGCAGCTTGCGCGGGGGTTCCTACAATGAGCAGTTCTTC.

As regards this clone: Being one base from a much bigger clone, this may be a read error. This chain connects TRBV11-1 to TRBJ2-7, with D uncertain. Germline CDR1 and CDR2: SGHAT and FQDESV (reference sequence). Between the trimmed V and J ends, which lost 4 bases and 3 bases, there was a span of 7 bases. The CDR3 extends over 12 amino acids. In DNA, the CDR3 is TGTGCCAGCAGCTCCGCGCGCTACGAGCAGTACTTC. Protein product: CASSSARYEQYF.

The chain is built from TRBV2 and TRBJ2-3, with D possibly matching TRBD2 (7 bases). V was clipped by 7 bases and J by 2 bases, with 13 bases between them. This CDR3 contains 14 residues. Germline V gene sequence: CDR1 SNHLY, CDR2 FYNNEI. The CDR3, as DNA: TGTGCCAGCAAAGAGGCGGGGGCCACAGATACGCAGTATTTT. Translated: CASKEAGATDTQYF. The full variable domain, in which reference TRBV2 and TRBJ2-3 provide the parts outside the CDR3, is EPEVTQTPSHQVTQMGQEVILRCVPISNHLYFYWYRQILGQKVEFLVSFYNNEISEKSEIFDDQFSVERPDGSNFTLKIRSTKLEDSAMYFCASKEAGATDTQYFGPGTRLTVL.